The 18 T cell receptor beta chains below all came from one sample that was sequenced in a study of vaccination effects on CD4 cells after COVID-19. These receptors have no identified antigens. Profiled with immunoSEQ multiplex PCR; TCRdb holds only in-frame clones, not every one. The sample contains 50,000 or so clones, 79% of which appear only once. Pools of viral peptides were used by the ViraFEST assay to expand antigen-specific CD4+ T cells ahead of sequencing. Around day 10 of culture, CD4+ T cells were separated out. Vaccinated participants had no history of SARS-CoV-2 infection and tested negative for nucleocapsid antibodies. This specimen consisted of CD4+ T cells from PBMCs cultured with HCoV-OC43 spike peptides, obtained before COVID-19 vaccination. The subset here: HCoV-OC43 spike overlapping peptide pool stimulation. All receptors come from a human donor who received a COVID-19 vaccine.

The chain employs TRBV30 and TRBJ1-2; a possible D gene is TRBD1 (6 bases). This CDR3 has 12 amino acids. V shed 3 bases and J shed 7 bases, with 12 bases lying between them. Per germline, CDR1 GTSNPN and CDR2 SVGIG (reference sequence). This CDR3 reads CAWSQGKGGYTF. CDR3 sequence (DNA): TGTGCCTGGAGCCAGGGGAAGGGTGGCTACACCTTC.

The chain is built from TRBV12-3 or TRBV12-4 and TRBJ2-7; possible D gene TRBD2, 5 bases. The CDR3 covers 13 residues. Trimming pared 2 bases from V and 6 bases from J, leaving 11 bases between. CDR3 sequence reads: CASSLHRGTEQYV. CDR3 nucleotides: TGTGCCAGCAGTTTACATCGGGGAACCGAGCAGTACGTC.

This clone was seen only once. The chain links TRBV19 to TRBJ2-5, with 8 bases identical to TRBD1. The germline CDR1 and CDR2 sequences are LNHDA and SQIVND (reference sequence). V shed 7 bases, J shed 4 bases, and the junction held 8 bases outside the gene matches. The CDR3 is 14 amino acids. In nucleotides, the CDR3 is TGTGCCAGTAAAACCTTGGACAGGGCAGAGACCCAGTACTTC. Its protein is CASKTLDRAETQYF.

The chain employs TRBV30 and TRBJ2-3, with 9 bases that match TRBD2. This CDR3 contains 17 residues. V lost 1 base, J lost 2 bases, and 10 bases stayed unmatched. CDR1 and CDR2 (germline): GTSNPN, SVGIG (reference sequence). The CDR3 protein is CAWSDGILAGVTDTQYF. DNA of the CDR3: TGTGCCTGGAGTGATGGGATCTTAGCGGGGGTCACAGATACGCAGTATTTT.

The J gene is TRBJ2-2, the V gene TRBV2; D uncertain. V was cut by 0 bases and J by 0 bases, with 8 bases left in between. The CDR3 is 16 residues long. Germline CDR1 reads SNHLY; CDR2 reads FYNNEI. As DNA, the CDR3 is TGTGCCAGCAGTGAAGCGCACGGCGCGAACACCGGGGAGCTGTTTTTT. Encoded protein: CASSEAHGANTGELFF.

The chain couples TRBV3-1 (or the pseudogene TRBV3-2) to TRBJ1-5; unclear D gene. The ends were cut back, 0 bases at V and 7 bases at J, with 13 bases in the middle. In germline, CDR1 is LGHDT, CDR2 YNNKEL (reference sequence). This CDR3 comprises 15 residues. This chain's CDR3 is CASSQEGLIGQPQHF. The DNA for the CDR3 is TGTGCCAGCAGCCAAGAGGGTCTTATCGGGCAGCCCCAGCATTTT.

The chain joins TRBV27 to TRBJ1-6; 10 bases match TRBD1. The ends lost 5 bases at V and 5 bases at J; junction bases unmatched: 15. This CDR3 contains 19 residues. Germline V gene sequence: CDR1 MNHEY, CDR2 SMNVEV (reference sequence). This CDR3 reads CASSPSRLLGTGDNSPLHF. In nucleotides, the CDR3 is TGTGCCAGCAGTCCTTCCCGCCTCCTCGGGACAGGGGATAATTCACCCCTCCACTTT.

The chain employs TRBV5-1 and TRBJ2-2; D unclear. With 1 base removed from V and 5 bases from J, the gap between germline ends came to 12 bases. Germline V gene lookup returns CDR1 SGHRS and CDR2 YFSETQ. The CDR3 has 15 amino acids. The CDR3 sequence is CASSLRSSQTGELFF. The CDR3 nucleotides read TGCGCCAGCAGCTTGCGCTCGTCGCAGACCGGGGAGCTGTTTTTT.

V is TRBV6-2 or TRBV6-3 and J is TRBJ2-1, with D possibly matching TRBD2 (6 bases). V dropped 2 bases and J dropped 2 bases, with 10 bases sitting between them. Germline V gene data show CDR1 as MNHEY and CDR2 as SVGEGT. The CDR3 has 15 residues. Here the CDR3 reads CASSYGGYPYNEQFF. CDR3 nucleotides: TGTGCCAGCAGTTACGGGGGGTATCCCTACAATGAGCAGTTCTTC.

The genes are TRBV5-6 and TRBJ1-2; no clear D. Germline values: CDR1 SGHDT, CDR2 YYEEEE. The length of the CDR3 is 11 residues. The V end lost 4 bases, the J end lost 4 bases, and 5 bases lay between the germline ends. For the CDR3, the DNA is TGTGCCAGCAGCCGGATCTATGGCTACACCTTC. It is translated as CASSRIYGYTF.

The CDR3 loop reads CASSKVTLAPWDTQYF. The CDR3 bases are TGTGCCAGCAGCAAAGTGACGCTGGCCCCTTGGGATACGCAGTATTTT. This sequence joins TRBV21-1 and TRBJ2-3. TRBV21-1 is assigned pseudogene status. The CDR3 has 16 amino acids.

The chain has TRBV2 and TRBJ2-5; TRBD2 aligns across 11 bases. Germline CDR1 SNHLY, CDR2 FYNNEI. The trim removed 8 bases at V and 1 base at J, leaving 3 bases unmatched. The CDR3 is 14 residues long. The CDR3 loop reads CASETSGGQETQYF. The CDR3 nucleotides read TGTGCCAGCGAAACTAGCGGGGGCCAAGAGACCCAGTACTTC.

V usage is TRBV7-3 and J usage is TRBJ1-1; unclear D gene. Trimming took off 2 bases at V and 1 base at J, with 11 bases between the two ends. Germline-derived CDR1 and CDR2 are SGHTA and FQGTGA. The CDR3 loop spans 15 amino acids. CDR3 sequence: CASSLFGTQNTEAFF. Written as DNA, the CDR3 is TGTGCCAGCAGCTTATTCGGCACACAGAACACTGAAGCTTTCTTT.

There are a few counts of this clone. V and J are TRBV6-6 and TRBJ1-1; D is unresolved. The V and J ends lost 2 bases and 4 bases respectively, with 5 bases between them. The CDR3 has 12 residues. CDR1 and CDR2 (germline): MNHNY, SVGAGI (reference sequence). The CDR3 sequence: CASSYTGTEAFF. The CDR3 DNA is TGTGCCAGCAGTTACACTGGCACTGAAGCTTTCTTT.

The chain employs TRBV4-2 and TRBJ1-2, with TRBD1 identical over 9 bases. Germline V gene data show CDR1 as LGHNA and CDR2 as YNFKEQ. The CDR3 has 14 amino acids. The V segment lost 4 bases and the J segment 8 bases; nucleotides outside the gene matches: 8. This CDR3 reads CASSPQQGANGYTF. In DNA form, the CDR3 reads TGTGCCAGCAGCCCCCAACAGGGGGCCAACGGCTACACCTTC.

The CDR3 DNA is TGTGCCAGCAGTCTGCGGGGGGCCGGGGACGAGCAGTACGTC. Translated: CASSLRGAGDEQYV. The rearrangement uses TRBV6-6 and TRBJ2-7, with 8 bases matching TRBD2. This CDR3 has 14 residues. In germline, CDR1 is MNHNY, CDR2 SVGAGI (reference sequence). Trimming removed 5 bases from V and 5 bases from J; junction bases left unmatched: 8.

This CDR3 reads CASSPEGAYGYTF. Here the CDR3 DNA reads TGTGCCAGCTCACCAGAGGGGGCGTATGGCTACACCTTC. The rearrangement links TRBV18 to TRBJ1-2, with TRBD1 matching 7 bases. J gave up 5 bases and V 2 bases, and 2 bases lay outside the gene matches. This CDR3 region has 13 residues. CDR1 KGHSH and CDR2 LQKENI come from the germline V gene. Drawing the rest from reference TRBV18 and TRBJ1-2, the complete variable domain is NAGVMQNPRHLVRRRGQEARLRCSPMKGHSHVYWYRQLPEEGLKFMVYLQKENIIDESGMPKERFSAEFPKEGPSILRIQQVVRGDSAAYFCASSPEGAYGYTFGSGTRLTVV.

The chain couples TRBV3-1 (or the pseudogene TRBV3-2) to TRBJ2-5; 12 bases map to TRBD2. The CDR3 covers 19 residues. With 0 bases clipped from V and 1 base from J, the junction kept 9 bases outside the gene matches. Germline V gene data show CDR1 as LGHDT and CDR2 as YNNKEL (reference sequence). This CDR3 is CASSQERTSGANSQETQYF. CDR3 DNA sequence: TGTGCCAGCAGCCAAGAGAGGACTAGCGGGGCCAACTCCCAAGAGACCCAGTACTTC.